These T cell receptor beta chains were read from a single sample in a study of T cells after posttransplantation cyclophosphamide. Some clones are missing from TCRdb's copy, which holds only in-frame ones; the method was immunoSEQ multiplex PCR. The sample lists some 7,000 clones; roughly 80% were seen once. The sequencing here drew on PBMCs, taken about 1,500 days after allogeneic stem cell transplant with posttransplant cyclophosphamide. Receptor source: a male patient between 25 and 39 years old who received an allogeneic stem cell transplant from a related donor, was CMV-positive, and had acute GVHD only. Some T cells may trace back to the graft donor. The CDR3 runs from the conserved cysteine through the conserved F or W. D genes are given only for firm matches. Only part of the rows carry a size: once, few, many, or a class if the clone is expanded.

v_call: TRBV4-2
d_call: TRBD2
j_call: TRBJ2-1
clone_size: NA
cdr3_length: 15
cdr3_aa: CASQQERGTYNEQFF
cdr3_nt: TGTGCCAGCCAACAAGAGCGGGGAACCTACAATGAGCAGTTCTTC

v_call: TRBV19
d_call: TRBD1
j_call: TRBJ2-2
clone_size: few
cdr3_length: 14
cdr3_aa: CASSVDRGSGELFF
cdr3_nt: TGTGCCAGTAGTGTCGACAGGGGCTCCGGGGAGCTGTTTTTT

v_call: TRBV15
d_call: TRBD1
j_call: TRBJ1-1
clone_size: NA
cdr3_length: 17
cdr3_aa: CATSRDPLGTGNTEAFF
cdr3_nt: TGTGCCACCAGCAGAGATCCGCTCGGGACAGGGAACACTGAAGCTTTCTTT

v_call: TRBV20-1
d_call: TRBD2
j_call: TRBJ2-1
clone_size: NA
cdr3_length: 11
cdr3_aa: CSGLLADLQFF
cdr3_nt: TGCAGTGGTCTACTAGCGGACCTCCAGTTCTTC

v_call: TRBV10-3
d_call: NA
j_call: TRBJ2-1
clone_size: few
cdr3_length: 14
cdr3_aa: CAITRGFSYNEQFF
cdr3_nt: TGTGCCATCACTAGGGGCTTCTCCTACAATGAGCAGTTCTTC

v_call: TRBV9
d_call: TRBD1
j_call: TRBJ1-2
clone_size: NA
cdr3_length: 15
cdr3_aa: CASSTLQGARDGYTF
cdr3_nt: TGTGCCAGCAGCACATTACAGGGGGCAAGAGATGGCTACACCTTC

v_call: TRBV4-3
d_call: TRBD2
j_call: TRBJ2-5
clone_size: NA
cdr3_length: 17
cdr3_aa: CASSQGSSSGGSETQYF
cdr3_nt: TGCGCCAGCAGCCAAGGATCGTCTAGCGGGGGGAGCGAGACCCAGTACTTC

v_call: TRBV27
d_call: NA
j_call: TRBJ2-7
clone_size: NA
cdr3_length: 14
cdr3_aa: CASSLSYSSYEQYF
cdr3_nt: TGTGCCAGCAGTTTATCTTACAGTTCCTACGAGCAGTACTTC

v_call: TRBV7-2
d_call: NA
j_call: TRBJ1-3
clone_size: medium-sized
cdr3_length: 12
cdr3_aa: CASSPGGNTIYF
cdr3_nt: TGTGCCAGCAGCCCGGGAGGAAACACCATATATTTT

v_call: TRBV4-2
d_call: NA
j_call: TRBJ2-3
clone_size: few
cdr3_length: 16
cdr3_aa: CASSQDLAGYADTQYF
cdr3_nt: TGTGCCAGCAGCCAAGATCTGGCGGGGTACGCAGATACGCAGTATTTT

v_call: TRBV5-4
d_call: NA
j_call: TRBJ2-1
clone_size: NA
cdr3_length: 14
cdr3_aa: CASSPRDSRNEQFF
cdr3_nt: TGTGCCAGCAGCCCGCGGGACTCCCGCAATGAGCAGTTCTTC

v_call: TRBV6-5
d_call: NA
j_call: TRBJ2-1
clone_size: NA
cdr3_length: 14
cdr3_aa: CASSPLRSYNEQFF
cdr3_nt: TGTGCCAGCAGCCCACTTCGCTCCTACAATGAGCAGTTCTTC

v_call: TRBV14
d_call: NA
j_call: TRBJ2-7
clone_size: few
cdr3_length: 15
cdr3_aa: CASSPTGTQSYEQYF
cdr3_nt: TGTGCCAGCAGCCCCACAGGGACCCAAAGCTACGAGCAGTACTTC

v_call: TRBV9
d_call: NA
j_call: TRBJ1-6
clone_size: NA
cdr3_length: 14
cdr3_aa: CASSPGLVDSPLHF
cdr3_nt: TGTGCCAGCAGCCCAGGACTTGTGGACTCACCCCTCCACTTT

v_call: TRBV5-1
d_call: TRBD1
j_call: TRBJ1-2
clone_size: few
cdr3_length: 17
cdr3_aa: CASSVNLRGADFYGYTF
cdr3_nt: TGCGCCAGCAGCGTGAACCTCAGGGGGGCAGACTTCTATGGCTACACCTTC

v_call: TRBV7-2
d_call: TRBD1
j_call: TRBJ2-5
clone_size: NA
cdr3_length: 15
cdr3_aa: CASSADRGFVETQYF
cdr3_nt: TGTGCCAGCAGCGCCGACAGGGGGTTTGTGGAGACCCAGTACTTC

v_call: TRBV19
d_call: TRBD1
j_call: TRBJ2-1
clone_size: NA
cdr3_length: 14
cdr3_aa: CASSRRTGYNEQFF
cdr3_nt: TGTGCCAGTAGTCGGAGGACAGGTTACAATGAGCAGTTCTTC

v_call: TRBV5-1
d_call: TRBD1
j_call: TRBJ1-1
clone_size: NA
cdr3_length: 15
cdr3_aa: CASSKIQGGNTEAFF
cdr3_nt: TGCGCCAGCAGTAAAATACAGGGGGGGAACACTGAAGCTTTCTTT

v_call: TRBV19
d_call: NA
j_call: TRBJ1-5
clone_size: NA
cdr3_length: 15
cdr3_aa: CASSVLTGWNQPQHF
cdr3_nt: TGTGCCAGTAGTGTGCTGACGGGTTGGAATCAGCCCCAGCATTTT

v_call: TRBV9
d_call: TRBD1
j_call: TRBJ2-7
clone_size: few
cdr3_length: 14
cdr3_aa: CASSETGGEIEQYF
cdr3_nt: TGTGCCAGCAGCGAGACAGGGGGGGAAATCGAGCAGTACTTC

v_call: TRBV2
d_call: NA
j_call: TRBJ2-1
clone_size: NA
cdr3_length: 12
cdr3_aa: CASSEDRVEQFF
cdr3_nt: TGTGCCAGCAGTGAAGACCGGGTGGAGCAGTTCTTC

v_call: TRBV6-1
d_call: NA
j_call: TRBJ1-6
clone_size: few
cdr3_length: 13
cdr3_aa: CASNARVDSPLHF
cdr3_nt: TGTGCCAGCAATGCCAGGGTTGATTCACCCCTCCACTTT

v_call: TRBV7-2
d_call: TRBD1
j_call: TRBJ1-5
clone_size: NA
cdr3_length: 16
cdr3_aa: CASSPGDRGLDQPQHF
cdr3_nt: TGTGCCAGCAGCCCGGGGGACAGGGGACTTGATCAGCCCCAGCATTTT

v_call: TRBV20-1
d_call: NA
j_call: TRBJ1-3
clone_size: once
cdr3_length: 11
cdr3_aa: CSAFFGNTIYF
cdr3_nt: TGCAGTGCCTTTTTCGGAAACACCATATATTTT

v_call: TRBV4-3
d_call: TRBD1
j_call: TRBJ2-2
clone_size: once
cdr3_length: 19
cdr3_aa: CASSHTTVGGQGYTGELFF
cdr3_nt: TGCGCCAGCAGCCACACCACGGTGGGGGGACAGGGTTACACCGGGGAGCTGTTTTTT

v_call: TRBV4-2
d_call: TRBD1
j_call: TRBJ1-1
clone_size: NA
cdr3_length: 14
cdr3_aa: CASSQGTGRTEAFF
cdr3_nt: TGTGCCAGCAGCCAAGGGACAGGGCGGACTGAAGCTTTCTTT

v_call: TRBV21-1
d_call: NA
j_call: TRBJ2-7
clone_size: NA
cdr3_length: 12
cdr3_aa: CASSNSGSEQYF
cdr3_nt: TGTGCCAGCAGCAACTCGGGGAGCGAGCAGTACTTC

v_call: TRBV27
d_call: TRBD1
j_call: TRBJ1-2
clone_size: NA
cdr3_length: 14
cdr3_aa: CASSFRTGAYGYTF
cdr3_nt: TGTGCCAGCAGTTTCCGGACAGGGGCTTATGGCTACACCTTC

v_call: TRBV6-1
d_call: NA
j_call: TRBJ1-3
clone_size: NA
cdr3_length: 15
cdr3_aa: CASSETPSSGNTIYF
cdr3_nt: TGTGCCAGCAGTGAAACACCTAGCTCTGGAAACACCATATATTTT

v_call: TRBV29-1
d_call: NA
j_call: TRBJ1-4
clone_size: NA
cdr3_length: 12
cdr3_aa: CSVLTANEKLFF
cdr3_nt: TGCAGCGTATTAACAGCTAATGAAAAACTGTTTTTT

v_call: TRBV18
d_call: TRBD1
j_call: TRBJ1-2
clone_size: NA
cdr3_length: 16
cdr3_aa: CASSPIRDSVNYGYTF
cdr3_nt: TGTGCCAGCTCACCCATCCGGGACAGCGTTAACTATGGCTACACCTTC

v_call: TRBV9
d_call: NA
j_call: TRBJ1-1
clone_size: NA
cdr3_length: 14
cdr3_aa: CASSVAGIHTEAFF
cdr3_nt: TGTGCCAGCAGCGTAGCAGGCATCCACACTGAAGCTTTCTTT

v_call: TRBV6-5
d_call: NA
j_call: TRBJ2-5
clone_size: NA
cdr3_length: 14
cdr3_aa: CASSRRGYQETQYF
cdr3_nt: TGTGCCAGCAGCCGCAGGGGATACCAAGAGACCCAGTACTTC

v_call: TRBV4-2
d_call: NA
j_call: TRBJ1-4
clone_size: NA
cdr3_length: 16
cdr3_aa: CASSQDSPPRNEKLFF
cdr3_nt: TGTGCCAGCAGCCAAGATTCCCCTCCTCGGAATGAAAAACTGTTTTTT

v_call: TRBV6-1
d_call: NA
j_call: TRBJ1-6
clone_size: NA
cdr3_length: 15
cdr3_aa: CASSERGHYNSPLHF
cdr3_nt: TGTGCCAGCAGTGAAAGGGGACACTATAATTCACCCCTCCACTTT

v_call: TRBV27
d_call: NA
j_call: TRBJ2-7
clone_size: NA
cdr3_length: 13
cdr3_aa: CASSLSPGSEQYF
cdr3_nt: TGTGCCAGCAGTTTAAGCCCGGGGTCCGAGCAGTACTTC

v_call: TRBV7-2
d_call: NA
j_call: TRBJ1-5
clone_size: medium-sized
cdr3_length: 15
cdr3_aa: CASSSRTLSNQPQHF
cdr3_nt: TGTGCCAGCAGCTCCCGTACCCTAAGCAATCAGCCCCAGCATTTT

v_call: TRBV29-1
d_call: NA
j_call: TRBJ2-3
clone_size: NA
cdr3_length: 14
cdr3_aa: CSVVAGVAGDTQYF
cdr3_nt: TGCAGCGTTGTAGCCGGGGTTGCGGGAGATACGCAGTATTTT